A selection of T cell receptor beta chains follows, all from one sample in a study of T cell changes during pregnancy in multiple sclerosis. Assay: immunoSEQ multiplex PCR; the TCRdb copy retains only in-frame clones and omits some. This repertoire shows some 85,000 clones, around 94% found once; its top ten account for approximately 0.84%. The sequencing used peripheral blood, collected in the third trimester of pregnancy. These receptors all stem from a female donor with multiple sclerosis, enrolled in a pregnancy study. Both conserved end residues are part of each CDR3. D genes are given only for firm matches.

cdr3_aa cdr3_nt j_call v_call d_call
CASSQLEGNGDTQYF TGCGCCAGCAGCCAACTGGAGGGGAACGGAGATACGCAGTATTTT TRBJ2-3 TRBV4-1 -
CASSPGSLSGNTIYF TGCGCCAGCAGCCCCGGGTCTCTCTCTGGAAACACCATATATTTT TRBJ1-3 TRBV5-1 -
CASSLQTGTYEQYF TGTGCCAGCAGTCTCCAGACAGGGACCTACGAGCAGTACTTC TRBJ2-7 TRBV27 TRBD1
CASSLGGGLGYEQFF TGTGCCAGCAGCTTAGGGGGAGGACTAGGGTATGAGCAGTTCTTC TRBJ2-1 TRBV5-4 -
CASSLTAGRPEAFF TGTGCCAGCAGTTTGACAGCGGGGAGACCTGAAGCTTTCTTT TRBJ1-1 TRBV28 -
CASSIGTGDTYEQYF TGTGCCAGTAGTATTGGGACAGGGGACACCTACGAGCAGTACTTC TRBJ2-7 TRBV19 TRBD1
CASSQEGLAGGRIIQETQYF TGTGCCAGCAGCCAAGAAGGGCTAGCGGGAGGGAGAATTATCCAAGAGACCCAGTACTTC TRBJ2-5 TRBV4-2 TRBD2
CASSLEYPHLYGYTF TGTGCCAGCAGCTTAGAGTATCCACACCTGTATGGCTACACCTTC TRBJ1-2 TRBV11-3 -
CASSLGQGIAKNIQYF TGCGCCAGCAGCTTGGGACAGGGTATCGCCAAAAACATTCAGTACTTC TRBJ2-4 TRBV5-1 TRBD1
CASSEGTSGADTQYF TGTGCCAGCAGTGAGGGGACTAGCGGGGCAGATACGCAGTATTTT TRBJ2-3 TRBV6-4 TRBD2
CASSLTLVDRALSIREQYF TGTGCCAGCAGCTTAACTCTCGTGGACAGGGCCTTATCTATACGTGAGCAGTACTTC TRBJ2-7 TRBV11-2 TRBD1
CASSPKRSGSVPGQFF TGTGCCAGCAGCCCCAAACGAAGCGGGAGTGTCCCCGGGCAGTTCTTC TRBJ2-1 TRBV7-8 TRBD2
CASSLATGGTYGYTF TGCGCCAGCAGCTTGGCCACAGGGGGCACCTATGGCTACACCTTC TRBJ1-2 TRBV5-1 TRBD1
CASSQDWGGYGYTF TGTGCCAGCAGCCAAGATTGGGGGGGCTATGGCTACACCTTC TRBJ1-2 TRBV4-2 -
CATGTGLGYTF TGTGCCACCGGGACAGGGCTTGGCTACACCTTC TRBJ1-2 TRBV11-2 TRBD1
CASTPGLSTDTQYF TGCGCCAGCACCCCGGGACTTAGCACAGATACGCAGTATTTT TRBJ2-3 TRBV5-1 -